A single sample gave rise to the 6 T cell receptor beta chains below, sequenced in a study of shared clonotypes between healthy human individuals. Assay used: immunoSEQ multiplex PCR; TCRdb lists only in-frame clones, some missing. The table includes about 480,000 clones, approximately 79% detected once. The sequencing sample was made of PBMCs. These receptors originate from a woman in her 40s in good health. Some clones in this sample may be carry-over from other donors' samples.

The chain couples TRBV19 to TRBJ2-7; TRBD1 aligns across 7 bases. Trimming removed 5 bases from V and 0 bases from J; junction bases left unmatched: 10. The CDR3 contains 16 residues. Germline V gene data show CDR1 as LNHDA and CDR2 as SQIVND (reference sequence). DNA of the CDR3: TGTGCCAGTAGTCCTACAGGGGCCCTCGACTCCTACGAGCAGTACTTC. Its protein product is CASSPTGALDSYEQYF.

CDR3 DNA sequence: TGCGCCAGCAAAAAACCGGGACAGGGAAGGCCCGAGCAGTACTTC. Its protein is CASKKPGQGRPEQYF. The chain has TRBV10-1 and TRBJ2-7; 9 bases agree with TRBD1. Trimming cost V 7 bases and J 6 bases; bases outside gene matches: 13. CDR3 length equals 15 residues. Germline loops: CDR1 WNHNN, CDR2 SYGVQD (reference sequence).

The chain has TRBV9 and TRBJ2-1; maybe TRBD2 (6 bases). Germline CDR1 and CDR2: SGDLS and YYNGEE. V was pared by 0 bases and J by 2 bases, with 12 bases between. CDR3 length: 16 residues. Written as DNA, the CDR3 is TGTGCCAGCAGCGTAGGGAGGGATATTACCTACAATGAGCAGTTCTTC. Its translation is CASSVGRDITYNEQFF.

With regard to this clone: Other DNA sequences of this sample code for an identical CDR3. This chain joins TRBV7-3 and TRBJ2-1; no clear D. This CDR3 is 14 amino acids long. Trimming cost V 4 bases and J 6 bases, with 13 bases left between them. Germline V gene lookup returns CDR1 SGHTA and CDR2 FQGTGA. CDR3 loop: CASSSPLVGNEQFF. CDR3 DNA: TGTGCCAGCAGCTCCCCTTTAGTGGGCAATGAGCAGTTCTTC.

V is TRBV7-6 and J is TRBJ2-1, with 9 bases matching TRBD2. The length of the CDR3 is 16 residues. Germline CDR1 reads SGHVS; CDR2 reads FNYEAQ. Trimming cost V 0 bases and J 4 bases; bases outside gene matches: 4. CDR3 sequence (DNA): TGTGCCAGCAGCTTAGCTAGCGGGAGAGGGTACAATGAGCAGTTCTTC. Protein: CASSLASGRGYNEQFF.

Only one count was recorded for this clone. The DNA of the CDR3 is TGCGCCAGCAGCTTGACCGGGTCCGACACCGGGGAGCTGTTTTTT. Protein sequence: CASSLTGSDTGELFF. V usage is TRBV5-1 and J usage is TRBJ2-2; no clear D gene. Germline values: CDR1 SGHRS, CDR2 YFSETQ. This CDR3 is 15 amino acids long. V was trimmed by 1 base and J by 3 bases, leaving 10 bases between them.